The 18 T cell receptor beta chains presented below share a single source sample, sequenced in a study of cytomegalovirus exposure and HLA in healthy donors. In the PCR, 60 Vbeta and 13 Jbeta primers were used. Repertoires were generated with immunoSEQ multiplex PCR, while TCRdb's copy carries only in-frame clones and drops some. The sample lists roughly 190,000 clones; roughly three quarters were seen once. The specimen sequenced was PBMCs. The receptors here all came from a woman between 18 and 29 years old in good health and CMV-seronegative.

The V gene is TRBV7-2, the J gene TRBJ2-7; tentatively, D is TRBD2 (7 bases). Trimming took 1 base from V and 7 from J, leaving 17 bases between them. The CDR3 runs 15 residues. The germline CDR1 and CDR2 sequences are SGHTA and FQGNSA. CDR3 loop: CASSLVRGGAGEQYF. CDR3 nucleotides: TGTGCCAGCAGCTTAGTCAGGGGAGGAGCGGGGGAGCAGTACTTC.

The V call is TRBV14, the J call TRBJ2-7; 7 bases match TRBD1. Germline V CDR1 and CDR2: SGHDN, FVKESK. This CDR3 comprises 14 residues. Trimming cost V 3 bases and J 6 bases; bases outside gene matches: 8. Written as DNA, the CDR3 is TGTGCCAGCAGCCATTGGACAGGCTTGGGCGAGCAGTACTTC. It yields the protein CASSHWTGLGEQYF.

The chain links TRBV5-1 to TRBJ2-2; TRBD1 aligns across 7 bases. CDR1 and CDR2 (germline): SGHRS, YFSETQ. CDR3 size: 13 residues. Trimming cost V 4 bases and J 6 bases; bases outside gene matches: 3. CDR3 residues: CASSTQGAGELFF. The DNA for the CDR3 is TGCGCCAGCAGCACTCAGGGGGCCGGGGAGCTGTTTTTT.

This chain joins TRBV19 and TRBJ1-1; no reliable D call. Per germline, CDR1 LNHDA and CDR2 SQIVND (reference sequence). The V gene lost 3 bases and the J gene lost 0 bases, with 8 bases spanning the gap. The CDR3 length is 14 residues. The CDR3 sequence is CASSIRVMNTEAFF. In nucleotides, the CDR3 is TGTGCCAGTAGTATTCGAGTGATGAACACTGAAGCTTTCTTT.

The rearrangement uses TRBV7-9 and TRBJ2-5, with 9 bases lining up with TRBD1. The CDR3 sequence is 15 residues long. Per germline, CDR1 SEHNR and CDR2 FQNEAQ (reference sequence). Trimming removed 5 bases from V and 7 bases from J; junction bases left unmatched: 11. The CDR3 coding sequence is TGTGCCAGCAGCGCACCGACAGGGGGGTTAACGACCCAGTACTTC. Amino acids: CASSAPTGGLTTQYF.

V usage is TRBV7-9 and J usage is TRBJ1-5; D gene uncertain. CDR3 size: 12 residues. Germline CDR1 and CDR2: SEHNR and FQNEAQ (reference sequence). V was trimmed by 4 bases and J by 5 bases, leaving 6 bases between them. CDR3 region: CASSSGHQPQHF. CDR3 bases: TGTGCCAGCAGCTCTGGCCATCAGCCCCAGCATTTT.

CDR3 sequence: CASSSGRRIMNTEAFF. As DNA, the CDR3 is TGTGCCAGTAGTTCAGGCCGACGGATCATGAACACTGAAGCTTTCTTT. This chain connects TRBV19 to TRBJ1-1; D is unclear. Germline CDR1 is LNHDA and CDR2 is SQIVND (reference sequence). CDR3 size: 16 residues. V shed 5 bases and J shed 0 bases, with 16 bases lying between them.

The rearrangement uses TRBV19 and TRBJ1-5; 7 bases agree with TRBD1. The germline CDR1 and CDR2 sequences are LNHDA and SQIVND (reference sequence). CDR3 size: 16 residues. The ends lost 7 bases at V and 0 bases at J; junction bases unmatched: 9. The CDR3 DNA sequence: TGTGCCAGTACAGCAGACAGGGATTATAGCAATCAGCCCCAGCATTTT. This encodes CASTADRDYSNQPQHF.

This clone was detected only once. The V call is TRBV29-1, the J call TRBJ1-1, with D possibly matching TRBD1 (5 bases). Germline assignment: CDR1 SQVTM and CDR2 ANQGSEA. The CDR3 extends over 12 amino acids. Trimming left V 7 bases short and J 3 bases short, with 12 bases between. This CDR3 is CSGGLTDTEAFF. The CDR3 DNA reads TGCAGCGGGGGACTGACGGACACTGAAGCTTTCTTT. Drawing the rest from reference TRBV29-1 and TRBJ1-1, the complete variable domain is SAVISQKPSRDICQRGTSLTIQCQVDSQVTMMFWYRQQPGQSLTLIATANQGSEATYESGFVIDKFPISRPNLTFSTLTVSNMSPEDSSIYLCSGGLTDTEAFFGQGTRLTVV.

This chain links TRBV7-2 with TRBJ2-1, with 9 bases aligning to TRBD1. V was pared by 3 bases and J by 4 bases, with 7 bases of the junction left unmatched. Germline V gene data show CDR1 as SGHTA and CDR2 as FQGNSA. This CDR3 comprises 16 residues. CDR3 in DNA: TGTGCCAGCAGCTTGTCTGGGACAGGGACTTACAATGAGCAGTTCTTC. This encodes CASSLSGTGTYNEQFF.

V and J are TRBV29-1 and TRBJ2-4; 8 bases are a match to TRBD1. CDR3 length: 15 amino acids. Germline trimming cut 0 bases from V and 10 bases from J; bases unmatched to any gene: 11. In germline, CDR1 is SQVTM, CDR2 ANQGSEA. The CDR3 DNA reads TGCAGCGTTGAAGATTTTGGCCAGGGGGCGACGATTCAGTACTTC. Translating gives CSVEDFGQGATIQYF.

This chain links TRBV4-1 with TRBJ1-1; a weak D match, TRBD1 (6 bases). Germline V gene sequence: CDR1 MGHRA, CDR2 YSYEKL. The CDR3 totals 13 residues. The ends were cut back, 4 bases at V and 4 bases at J, with 10 bases in the middle. CDR3 coding DNA: TGCGCCAGCAGCCTCCAAGGGGGCACTGAAGCTTTCTTT. It yields the protein CASSLQGGTEAFF.

This clone was recorded only once. V usage is TRBV7-9 and J usage is TRBJ2-7, with a weak D call TRBD2 (5 bases). Germline V gene sequence: CDR1 SEHNR, CDR2 FQNEAQ (reference sequence). The germline V and J ends were trimmed by 6 bases and 5 bases, with 17 bases remaining between them. The CDR3 is 14 residues long. This CDR3 reads CASRGREGRHEQYF. CDR3 sequence (DNA): TGTGCCAGCAGGGGCCGCGAGGGTCGCCACGAGCAGTACTTC.

V is TRBV7-3 and J is TRBJ1-2; 9 positions agree with TRBD1. CDR3 length: 16 residues. Germline CDR1 is SGHTA and CDR2 is FQGTGA. The V gene end was trimmed by 5 bases and the J gene end by 6 bases; junction bases not matched to a gene: 13. The CDR3 DNA reads as TGTGCCAGCAGCCCCGGGGGGGGGACAGGGATTAATGGCTACACCTTC. This encodes CASSPGGGTGINGYTF.

The chain is built from TRBV27 and TRBJ2-5, with TRBD2 identical over 7 bases. The CDR3 spans 13 residues. The V gene end was trimmed by 3 bases and the J gene end by 5 bases; junction bases not matched to a gene: 3. CDR1 and CDR2 (germline): MNHEY, SMNVEV (reference sequence). The CDR3 loop reads CASSFGGEETQYF. CDR3 nucleotides: TGTGCCAGCAGTTTTGGGGGGGAGGAGACCCAGTACTTC.

V and J are TRBV5-6 and TRBJ1-2; TRBD1 aligns across 7 bases. The CDR3 loop spans 13 amino acids. V was clipped by 4 bases and J by 3 bases; unmatched bases: 3. Germline values: CDR1 SGHDT, CDR2 YYEEEE. In DNA form, the CDR3 reads TGTGCCAGCAGCCAGGGGGTAGACTATGGCTACACCTTC. It translates to CASSQGVDYGYTF.

The V call is TRBV7-8, the J call TRBJ2-7, with TRBD2 identical over 7 bases. The ends lost 3 bases at V and 5 bases at J; junction bases unmatched: 10. In germline, CDR1 is SGHVS, CDR2 FQNEAQ. The CDR3 covers 15 residues. CDR3 residues: CASSFVQAGRDEQYF. For the CDR3, the DNA is TGTGCCAGCAGCTTCGTCCAGGCAGGGAGGGACGAGCAGTACTTC. Together with reference TRBV7-8 and TRBJ2-7, the CDR3 gives the full variable domain: GAGVSQSPRYKVAKRGQDVALRCDPISGHVSLFWYQQALGQGPEFLTYFQNEAQLDKSGLPSDRFFAERPEGSVSTLKIQRTQQEDSAVYLCASSFVQAGRDEQYFGPGTRLTVT.

The CDR3 region is CASRGTENTEAFF. CDR3 DNA: TGTGCCAGCAGAGGGACAGAGAACACTGAAGCTTTCTTT. The chain uses TRBV2 and TRBJ1-1; 7 bases fit TRBD1. Losses at the gene ends were 6 bases for V and 1 base for J; bases not matched to a gene: 2. The CDR3 loop spans 13 amino acids. In germline, CDR1 is SNHLY, CDR2 FYNNEI. Full variable domain (rest looked up from reference TRBV2 and TRBJ1-1): EPEVTQTPSHQVTQMGQEVILRCVPISNHLYFYWYRQILGQKVEFLVSFYNNEISEKSEIFDDQFSVERPDGSNFTLKIRSTKLEDSAMYFCASRGTENTEAFFGQGTRLTVV.